These T cell receptor beta chains were read from a single sample in a study of blood T cell repertoires in COVID-19. Clones were read by immunoSEQ multiplex PCR, and TCRdb kept only the in-frame ones, dropping some. Among about 34,000 clones listed, 75% to 90% were seen once. The sample taken for sequencing was peripheral blood. The receptor source for this set is a human donor with acute or convalescent COVID-19. The donor label of this sample is uncertain. The CDR3 runs from the conserved cysteine through the conserved F or W. A D gene is named only where the DNA matches it firmly. Rows may omit the clone size; those that give it use once, few, many or a size class.

D	size	V	J	DNA	CDR3
TRBD2	few	TRBV6-1	TRBJ2-5	TGTGCCAGCAGTGAACTAGCGGGAGGGCCAGAGACCCAGTACTTC	CASSELAGGPETQYF
-	-	TRBV9	TRBJ1-2	TGTGCCAGCAGCGTAGCGTCAGGGTCGGATGGCTACACCTTC	CASSVASGSDGYTF
-	-	TRBV3-1/TRBV3-2	TRBJ1-6	TGTGCCAGCAGCCCTCGGGGTGGGGGGGATTCACCCCTCCACTTT	CASSPRGGGDSPLHF
TRBD1	-	TRBV4-2	TRBJ1-2	TGTGCCAGCAGCCCTCAAACAGGGGCAGGCTACACCTTC	CASSPQTGAGYTF
-	-	TRBV9	TRBJ1-1	TGTGCCAGCAGCCCCAGCGGGCGGTGGGACACTGAAGCTTTCTTT	CASSPSGRWDTEAFF
-	-	TRBV3-1/TRBV3-2	TRBJ2-1	TGTGCCAGCAGCCAAGGAATCACGGGGGGCAGTGAGCAGTTCTTC	CASSQGITGGSEQFF
TRBD2	-	TRBV2	TRBJ2-1	TGTGCCAGCAGTAAATGGGGGACTAGCGGGAGCTTTAGCTCCTACAATGAGCAGTTCTTC	CASSKWGTSGSFSSYNEQFF
-	few	TRBV3-1/TRBV3-2	TRBJ1-5	TGTGCCAGCAGCGATTGGTCGGGGGGTCAGCCCCAGCATTTT	CASSDWSGGQPQHF
TRBD1	-	TRBV5-6	TRBJ1-1	TGTGCCAGCAGCTATCAGGGGGCTGAAGCTTTCTTT	CASSYQGAEAFF
-	once	TRBV12-3/TRBV12-4	TRBJ2-5	TGTGCCAGCAGTTTGTCGGGCCAAGAGACCCAGTACTTC	CASSLSGQETQYF
TRBD1	-	TRBV19	TRBJ1-3	TGTGCCAGTAGTAACTACAGGGGCACCTCTGGAAACACCATATATTTT	CASSNYRGTSGNTIYF
TRBD2	-	TRBV3-1/TRBV3-2	TRBJ2-5	TGTGCCAGCAGCCAAGACATTCCGGGACTAGCGGGGGGAGGGGGAGAGACCCAGTACTTC	CASSQDIPGLAGGGGETQYF
-	-	TRBV10-3	TRBJ2-1	TGTGCCTACAGCGGTGGAGAGGGCAATGAGCAGTTCTTC	CAYSGGEGNEQFF
TRBD1	-	TRBV5-4	TRBJ1-2	TGTGCCAGCAGCTTCCGGGACAGGGATTCGGGGGGCTACACCTTC	CASSFRDRDSGGYTF
-	-	TRBV7-2	TRBJ2-4	TGTGCCAGCAGCTTAGGGTTAGACAGCCCAAAAAACATTCAGTACTTC	CASSLGLDSPKNIQYF
-	-	TRBV6-6	TRBJ2-1	TGTGCCAGCAGTTACAGGGGCTCCTACAATGAGCAGTTCTTC	CASSYRGSYNEQFF
-	-	TRBV24-1	TRBJ2-3	TGTGCCACCAGTGGGCAGTCATCGGGGGAGGCAGATACGCAGTATTTT	CATSGQSSGEADTQYF
TRBD2	-	TRBV20-1	TRBJ2-3	TGCAGTGCTAGTAGACTAGCGGGGGGCACAGATACGCAGTATTTT	CSASRLAGGTDTQYF
TRBD1	-	TRBV19	TRBJ2-3	TGTGCCACCCAAGACCCCGACAGGGCCCCTTTCACAGATACGCAGTATTTT	CATQDPDRAPFTDTQYF
-	-	TRBV3-1/TRBV3-2	TRBJ2-2	TGTGCCAGCAGCCCCCTGACCGGACTACAGAACACCGGGGAGCTGTTTTTT	CASSPLTGLQNTGELFF
TRBD1	-	TRBV15	TRBJ1-1	TGTGCCACCAGCAGAGACAGACAGGGCGGCATCACTGAAGCTTTCTTT	CATSRDRQGGITEAFF
-	-	TRBV6-4	TRBJ1-5	TGTGCCAGCATTGGGACACCAAGGGGTAGCAATCAGCCCCAGCATTTT	CASIGTPRGSNQPQHF
TRBD1	-	TRBV7-2	TRBJ1-1	TGTGCCAGCAGCCCGGGACAGGGGAACACTGAAGCTTTCTTT	CASSPGQGNTEAFF
-	-	TRBV2	TRBJ1-1	TGTGCCAGCAGTGGATCAGGGAACACTGAAGCTTTCTTT	CASSGSGNTEAFF
-	-	TRBV29-1	TRBJ1-5	TGCAGCGTTGAAGAGGACAGATATCAGCCCCAGCATTTT	CSVEEDRYQPQHF
TRBD1	-	TRBV18	TRBJ2-7	TGTGCCAGCTCACTCCGGACAGGGGTGGACTACGAGCAGTACTTC	CASSLRTGVDYEQYF
TRBD1	-	TRBV28	TRBJ1-2	TGTGCCAGCAGTTTAGATCTTGGATTGGGACAGGGCTACTATGGCTACACCTTC	CASSLDLGLGQGYYGYTF
TRBD1	-	TRBV11-2	TRBJ1-1	TGTGCCAGCAGCTCAAGCAAGCGACAGGGGCGGGACACTGAAGCTTTCTTT	CASSSSKRQGRDTEAFF
-	medium-sized	TRBV10-1	TRBJ2-5	TGCGCCAGCAGTGAAGCGGGCGATGGAGAGACCCAGTACTTC	CASSEAGDGETQYF
-	-	TRBV5-1	TRBJ1-5	TGCGCCAGCAGCTTGGGGGAGGCAGGCCAGCCCCAGCATTTT	CASSLGEAGQPQHF
-	-	TRBV4-1	TRBJ1-5	TGCGCCAGCAGCCAAACAGACCCTTTCTATAGCAATCAGCCCCAGCATTTT	CASSQTDPFYSNQPQHF
-	-	TRBV28	TRBJ1-2	TGTGCCAGCAGTTTAGTGGGGGGGCTGTCCACCTTC	CASSLVGGLSTF
-	-	TRBV4-1	TRBJ2-7	TGCGCCAGCAGCCTCGACAGAGTCTCCTACGAGCAGTACTTC	CASSLDRVSYEQYF
TRBD1	-	TRBV7-9	TRBJ1-2	TGTGCCAGCAGCTCCACAACTGGACCGGGACAGGCAACTAACGGCTACACCTTC	CASSSTTGPGQATNGYTF
-	-	TRBV6-1	TRBJ1-5	TGTGCCAGCAGTGACCCGGGGGGACGCCACAATCAGCCCCAGCATTTT	CASSDPGGRHNQPQHF
-	-	TRBV28	TRBJ2-1	TGTGCCAGCAGACCGGACTATTCCAATGAGCAGTTCTTC	CASRPDYSNEQFF
-	few	TRBV6-6	TRBJ2-7	TGTGCCAGCAGTTACTCTTTAGCGTCGAGCTCCTACGAGCAGTACTTC	CASSYSLASSSYEQYF
TRBD2	-	TRBV11-2	TRBJ2-1	TGTGCCAGCAGCTTCGTACTAGCGGGAGTAGATGAGCAGTTCTTC	CASSFVLAGVDEQFF
TRBD2	-	TRBV6-4	TRBJ2-1	TGTGCCAGCAGTCCGACAGGGACTAGCGGCCCAACTGAGCAGTTCTTC	CASSPTGTSGPTEQFF
-	-	TRBV14	TRBJ2-7	TGTGCCAGCAGCCCCCGATTCAGCTCCTACGAGCAGTACTTC	CASSPRFSSYEQYF
-	few	TRBV12-5	TRBJ2-2	TGTGCTAGTGGTTTGGGACTAGTTACCGGGGAGCTGTTTTTT	CASGLGLVTGELFF
TRBD1	-	TRBV28	TRBJ1-2	TGTGCCAGCAGTACCCGACAGGGGTACTATGGCTACACCTTC	CASSTRQGYYGYTF
-	-	TRBV11-2	TRBJ2-3	TGTGCCAGCAGCGATAGAAGCGGGTCTAGCACAGATACGCAGTATTTT	CASSDRSGSSTDTQYF
TRBD1	-	TRBV4-2	TRBJ1-1	TGTGCCAGCAGCCAAAAACAGGAGACAGGGGGCACTGAAGCTTTCTTT	CASSQKQETGGTEAFF
-	once	TRBV4-3	TRBJ2-6	TGCGCCAGCAGCCAAGGGGAACAGGCGTGGGGGGCCAACGTCCTGACTTTC	CASSQGEQAWGANVLTF
TRBD2	-	TRBV9	TRBJ2-3	TGTGCCAGCAGCTCGGGACTAGCGGGGGGGCAAGATACGCAGTATTTT	CASSSGLAGGQDTQYF
-	-	TRBV7-9	TRBJ1-1	TGTGCCAGCAGCTTAGGACTCGGGAGCCAGGAAGCTTTCTTT	CASSLGLGSQEAFF
-	-	TRBV6-2/TRBV6-3	TRBJ2-5	TGTGCCAGCAGTTACTCTTGGAGCAGGGAGGAGGAGACCCAGTACTTC	CASSYSWSREEETQYF
TRBD1	-	TRBV14	TRBJ1-3	TGTGCCAGCAGTCAAGGAGCCGACAGGGCTCGGTCTGGAAACACCATATATTTT	CASSQGADRARSGNTIYF
-	-	TRBV11-2	TRBJ2-1	TGTGCCAGCAGCCGCCTTATGAGAGAGCAGTTCTTC	CASSRLMREQFF
TRBD2	-	TRBV6-4	TRBJ2-1	TGTGCCAGCAGCCCACAGGGACTAGGAAACAATGAGCAGTTCTTC	CASSPQGLGNNEQFF
TRBD1	-	TRBV9	TRBJ1-5	TGTGCCAGCAGCACCGGGCCGGGACAGGGGTTTGGGCCCCAGCATTTT	CASSTGPGQGFGPQHF
-	-	TRBV9	TRBJ2-7	TGTGCCAGCAGCGTAGACCGACAGACCGAGCAGTACTTC	CASSVDRQTEQYF
-	-	TRBV13	TRBJ1-2	TGTGCCAGCAGACCTCCCCTCGGGGTGGCAGGAGATTATGGCTACACCTTC	CASRPPLGVAGDYGYTF
TRBD2	-	TRBV10-2	TRBJ2-1	TGCGCCAGCAGTGGAGTCCCGGGACTAGCAAATGAGCAGTTCTTC	CASSGVPGLANEQFF